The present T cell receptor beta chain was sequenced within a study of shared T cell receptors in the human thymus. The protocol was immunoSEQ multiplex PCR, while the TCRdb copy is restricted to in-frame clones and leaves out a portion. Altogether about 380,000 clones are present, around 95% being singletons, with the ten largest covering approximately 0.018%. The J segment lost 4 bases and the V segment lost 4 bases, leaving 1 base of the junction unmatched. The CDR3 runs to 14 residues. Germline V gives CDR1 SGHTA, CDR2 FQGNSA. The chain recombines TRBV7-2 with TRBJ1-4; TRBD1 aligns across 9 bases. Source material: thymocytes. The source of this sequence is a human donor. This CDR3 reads CASSSDRGNEKLFF. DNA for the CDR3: TGTGCCAGCAGCTCGGACAGGGGTAATGAAAAACTGTTTTTT. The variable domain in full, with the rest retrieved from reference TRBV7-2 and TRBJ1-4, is GAGVSQSPSNKVTEKGKDVELRCDPISGHTALYWYRQSLGQGLEFLIYFQGNSAPDKSGLPSDRFSAERTGGSVSTLTIQRTQQEDSAVYLCASSSDRGNEKLFFGSGTQLSVL.